One sample yielded the 25 T cell receptor beta chains listed below, sequenced in a study of control samples from healthy donors and cancer patients. Produced via immunoSEQ multiplex PCR; TCRdb's table is partial and in-frame only. The sample holds some 57,000 clones, 85% to 95% seen once. The sample taken for sequencing was blood. The origin of the receptors is a man aged 30 to 45 in good health.

The CDR3 here is CASSQYRESPLHF. The CDR3 DNA reads TGTGCCAGCAGCCAGTACAGGGAATCGCCCCTCCACTTT. The chain combines TRBV6-6 with TRBJ1-6; tentatively, D is TRBD1 (6 bases). The V end was cut by 6 bases, the J end by 13 bases, with 16 bases between. Germline V gene sequence: CDR1 MNHNY, CDR2 SVGAGI (reference sequence). This CDR3 comprises 13 residues.

The chain joins TRBV10-1 to TRBJ2-3; possibly TRBD2 for D (6 bases). V was pared by 2 bases and J by 3 bases, with 15 bases between. CDR3 length: 16 amino acids. Germline loops: CDR1 WNHNN, CDR2 SYGVQD (reference sequence). The CDR3 sequence: CASSEDSGRGTDTQYF. CDR3 DNA sequence: TGCGCCAGCAGTGAGGATTCCGGGAGAGGAACAGATACGCAGTATTTT.

This chain links TRBV29-1 with TRBJ2-5, with 8 nucleotides matching TRBD1. Germline V gives CDR1 SQVTM, CDR2 ANQGSEA. Trimming at V came to 5 bases and at J to 4 bases, leaving 6 bases not matched to a gene. This CDR3 has 13 residues. In nucleotides, the CDR3 is TGCAGCGTTCACGGCAGGGGGCGAGAGACCCAGTACTTC. Translation: CSVHGRGRETQYF.

V and J are TRBV30 and TRBJ2-2; 7 nucleotides align to TRBD1. Germline lookup yields CDR1 GTSNPN and CDR2 SVGIG (reference sequence). V trimming: 1 base; J trimming: 5 bases; junction bases outside the gene matches: 10. CDR3 length: 16 residues. The chain's CDR3 is CAWSEGAGGVTGELFF. Here the CDR3 DNA reads TGTGCCTGGAGTGAAGGGGCAGGGGGAGTTACCGGGGAGCTGTTTTTT. The full variable domain, in which reference TRBV30 and TRBJ2-2 provide the parts outside the CDR3, is SQTIHQWPATLVQPVGSPLSLECTVEGTSNPNLYWYRQAAGRGLQLLFYSVGIGQISSEVPQNLSASRPQDRQFILSSKKLLLSDSGFYLCAWSEGAGGVTGELFFGEGSRLTVL.

V usage is TRBV19 and J usage is TRBJ2-7, with 13 bases lining up with TRBD2. V lost 8 bases and J lost 2; bases outside the gene matches: 6. CDR1 is LNHDA, CDR2 SQIVND, per germline (reference sequence). The CDR3 is 15 amino acids. The CDR3 spells CASSPGTSGTYEQYF. The CDR3 DNA follows: TGTGCCAGTTCTCCCGGGACTAGCGGGACCTACGAGCAGTACTTC. Full variable domain (rest looked up from reference TRBV19 and TRBJ2-7): DGGITQSPKYLFRKEGQNVTLSCEQNLNHDAMYWYRQDPGQGLRLIYYSQIVNDFQKGDIAEGYSVSREKKESFPLTVTSAQKNPTAFYLCASSPGTSGTYEQYFGPGTRLTVT.

V usage is TRBV9 and J usage is TRBJ1-1; no clear D gene. CDR3 length: 10 amino acids. V lost 4 bases and J 9 bases, leaving 7 bases between the germline ends. Germline loops: CDR1 SGDLS, CDR2 YYNGEE. CDR3 region: CASSLRKAFF. As DNA, the CDR3 is TGTGCCAGCAGCCTCCGAAAAGCTTTCTTT.

CDR3 nucleotide sequence: TGTGCCAGCAGCTTACTAGCGGGAGCGAACACCGGGGAGCTGTTTTTT. Its translation: CASSLLAGANTGELFF. V usage is TRBV7-6 and J usage is TRBJ2-2, with 10 bases matching TRBD2. The CDR3 sequence is 16 residues long. Germline trimming cut 2 bases from V and 0 bases from J; bases unmatched to any gene: 0. CDR1 SGHVS and CDR2 FNYEAQ come from the germline V gene.

V is TRBV7-9 and J is TRBJ1-6; perhaps TRBD1 as D (5 bases). The germline gives CDR1 SEHNR, CDR2 FQNEAQ (reference sequence). V was pared by 2 bases and J by 0 bases, with 8 bases between. This CDR3 contains 16 residues. CDR3 nucleotide sequence: TGTGCCAGCAGCTTATTGAGGGGCTCCTATAATTCACCCCTCCACTTT. It specifies CASSLLRGSYNSPLHF.

The chain recombines TRBV7-3 with TRBJ2-1; D is possibly TRBD2 (6 bases). The CDR3 sequence is 15 residues long. Germline CDR1 SGHTA, CDR2 FQGTGA. Trimming left V 8 bases short and J 0 bases short, with 14 bases between. CDR3 DNA: TGTGCCAGCGGAAGCGGGCCGAGCTCCTACAATGAGCAGTTCTTC. As protein: CASGSGPSSYNEQFF.

CDR3 coding DNA: TGCGCCAGCAGCTTTGGAGAGCGGGGTTCCGAGCAGTACTTC. It yields the protein CASSFGERGSEQYF. This chain connects TRBV5-1 to TRBJ2-7, with 7 bases that match TRBD2. Germline V gene sequence: CDR1 SGHRS, CDR2 YFSETQ. The junction had 8 bases not matched to a gene; V was cut back by 2 bases and J by 6 bases. This CDR3 spans 14 amino acids. The whole variable domain, filled in from reference TRBV5-1 and TRBJ2-7, reads KAGVTQTPRYLIKTRGQQVTLSCSPISGHRSVSWYQQTPGQGLQFLFEYFSETQRNKGNFPGRFSGRQFSNSRSEMNVSTLELGDSALYLCASSFGERGSEQYFGPGTRLTVT.

V gene TRBV5-1 combines with J gene TRBJ2-3; D may be TRBD2 (6 bases). The V gene's germline CDR1 is SGHRS and CDR2 YFSETQ. This CDR3 is 15 amino acids long. V lost 0 bases and J lost 2, with 10 bases in between. In DNA, the CDR3 is TGCGCCAGCAGCTTGGCCAGCGGGTTCACAGATACGCAGTATTTT. Translating it yields CASSLASGFTDTQYF.

The chain joins TRBV19 to TRBJ1-2; 7 bases line up with TRBD1. V was clipped by 3 bases and J by 5 bases; unmatched bases: 6. The CDR3 has 14 amino acids. The germline gives CDR1 LNHDA, CDR2 SQIVND (reference sequence). The CDR3 nucleotides are TGTGCCAGTAGTATGGGGACAGTAGAGTATGGCTACACCTTC. Translated: CASSMGTVEYGYTF.

The V call is TRBV5-1, the J call TRBJ1-1; no clear D gene. V lost 4 bases, J lost 3 bases, and 7 bases lay in between. Germline values: CDR1 SGHRS, CDR2 YFSETQ. The length of the CDR3 is 12 residues. The CDR3 is CASSTGYTEAFF. In DNA form, the CDR3 reads TGCGCCAGCAGCACTGGGTACACTGAAGCTTTCTTT.

This clone occurred a few times. The V and J genes are TRBV18 and TRBJ2-2; TRBD2 matches 10 bases. CDR3 length: 18 residues. The germline CDR1 and CDR2 sequences are KGHSH and LQKENI. With V trimmed by 2 bases and J by 2 bases, 8 bases remained unmatched. This chain's CDR3 is CASSPKEAGGPNTGELFF. The CDR3 DNA reads TGTGCCAGCTCACCAAAAGAAGCGGGAGGGCCTAACACCGGGGAGCTGTTTTTT.

The chain couples TRBV19 to TRBJ2-1; TRBD2 aligns across 9 bases. Trimming at V came to 6 bases and at J to 8 bases, leaving 11 bases not matched to a gene. The CDR3 contains 15 residues. The germline V gene encodes CDR1 LNHDA and CDR2 SQIVND (reference sequence). This CDR3 reads CASRIASGISHEQFF. CDR3 in DNA: TGTGCCAGTAGGATTGCTAGCGGGATCTCCCATGAGCAGTTCTTC.

The table lists this clone with a few counts. The chain employs TRBV6-5 and TRBJ2-6, with unresolved D. V lost 8 bases, J lost 2 bases, and 7 bases lay in between. The germline CDR1 and CDR2 sequences are MNHEY and SVGAGI. The CDR3 consists of 13 residues. CDR3 DNA: TGTGCCAGCCTCGCTACTGGGGCCAACGTCCTGACTTTC. It translates to CASLATGANVLTF.

V gene TRBV20-1 combines with J gene TRBJ2-5, with unresolved D. This CDR3 comprises 11 residues. CDR1 and CDR2 (germline): DFQATT, SNEGSKA (reference sequence). Trimming pared 0 bases from V and 4 bases from J, leaving 3 bases between. The CDR3 bases are TGCAGTGCTAGAGATTTAGAGACCCAGTACTTC. This codes for CSARDLETQYF.

This sequence joins TRBV18 and TRBJ2-1, with TRBD1 identical over 8 bases. Germline V gives CDR1 KGHSH, CDR2 LQKENI. With V trimmed by 6 bases and J by 0 bases, 4 bases remained unmatched. The CDR3 is 15 residues long. The CDR3 region is CASSFDRGSYNEQFF. DNA for the CDR3: TGTGCCAGCTCTTTCGACAGGGGCTCCTACAATGAGCAGTTCTTC.

The rearrangement uses TRBV4-1 and TRBJ2-1, with 14 bases aligning to TRBD2. The V gene end was trimmed by 3 bases and the J gene end by 7 bases; junction bases not matched to a gene: 5. The V gene's germline CDR1 is MGHRA and CDR2 YSYEKL. The length of the CDR3 is 16 residues. In DNA, the CDR3 is TGCGCCAGCAGCCACCCCGGGACTAGCGGGGGAAATGAGCAGTTCTTC. It yields the protein CASSHPGTSGGNEQFF.

The V and J genes are TRBV18 and TRBJ1-4; D gene uncertain. The CDR3 consists of 13 residues. The germline CDR1 and CDR2 sequences are KGHSH and LQKENI. Trimming took 3 bases from V and 6 from J, leaving 8 bases between them. The CDR3 DNA is TGTGCCAGCTCACCCAATTGGGATGAAAAACTGTTTTTT. This codes for CASSPNWDEKLFF. Supplemented by reference TRBV18 and TRBJ1-4, the full variable domain reads NAGVMQNPRHLVRRRGQEARLRCSPMKGHSHVYWYRQLPEEGLKFMVYLQKENIIDESGMPKERFSAEFPKEGPSILRIQQVVRGDSAAYFCASSPNWDEKLFFGSGTQLSVL.

The V call is TRBV18, the J call TRBJ2-7; maybe TRBD2 (5 bases). This CDR3 comprises 14 residues. The V gene's germline CDR1 is KGHSH and CDR2 LQKENI. V gave up 6 bases and J gave up 3 bases, with 15 bases separating them. The CDR3 is CASSGAPSFYEQYF. CDR3 sequence (DNA): TGTGCCAGCTCGGGAGCCCCTTCTTTCTACGAGCAGTACTTC.

The rearrangement links TRBV7-9 to TRBJ1-5; TRBD1 agrees at 8 bases. CDR3 length equals 15 residues. Trimming cost V 1 base and J 5 bases; bases outside gene matches: 4. Germline V gives CDR1 SEHNR, CDR2 FQNEAQ (reference sequence). The CDR3 is CASSLGQGADQPQHF. The CDR3 DNA sequence: TGTGCCAGCAGCTTAGGGCAGGGGGCCGATCAGCCCCAGCATTTT.

V usage is TRBV7-3 and J usage is TRBJ2-1; the D gene is possibly TRBD1 (5 bases). The CDR3 runs 14 residues. The germline V gene has CDR1 SGHTA and CDR2 FQGTGA. V lost 0 bases, J lost 6 bases, and 9 bases lay in between. The CDR3 nucleotides read TGTGCCAGCAGCTTAACAGAGGACATCAATGAGCAGTTCTTC. As protein: CASSLTEDINEQFF.

This chain joins TRBV19 and TRBJ2-7, with 8 bases aligning to TRBD2. V gave up 4 bases and J gave up 7 bases; unmatched junction bases: 9. The CDR3 totals 14 residues. Germline CDR1 is LNHDA and CDR2 is SQIVND (reference sequence). The CDR3 loop is CASSRGAGEGEQYF. The CDR3 DNA sequence: TGTGCCAGTAGTAGGGGAGCGGGAGAGGGAGAGCAGTACTTC.

This rearrangement joins TRBV2 to TRBJ2-1; 11 bases map to TRBD2. The CDR3 is 19 amino acids. CDR1 is SNHLY and CDR2 is FYNNEI in the germline V gene. V was pared by 2 bases and J by 9 bases, with 18 bases of the junction left unmatched. The CDR3 is CASSEIRALTSGISGEQFF. CDR3 in DNA: TGTGCCAGCAGTGAAATCAGGGCGTTGACTAGCGGGATTTCGGGTGAGCAGTTCTTC.